The following is a T cell receptor (beta chain) sequence with its context. V lost 2 bases, J lost 3 bases, and 2 bases stayed unmatched. This CDR3 region has 16 residues. The V gene's germline CDR1 is LGHDT and CDR2 YNNKEL (reference sequence). The data were obtained in a study of blood T cell repertoires in COVID-19. For the study at large: The United States, Italy and Spain supplied acute and convalescent COVID-19 samples. Sample material is recorded as cDNA or gDNA derived from T cells, B-cell-depleted T cells, or PBMCs.

In the original analysis: Researchers report that nucleated cell counts were estimated from reference gene primer amplification. Produced via immunoSEQ multiplex PCR; TCRdb's table is partial and in-frame only. V and J calls and clone size are as listed in that table; D and trimming were resolved from the DNA. The repertoire holds about 230,000 clones, with 65% to 85% as singletons. Sequencing used peripheral blood. The chain uses TRBV3-1 (or the pseudogene TRBV3-2) and TRBJ2-1; 12 nucleotides line up with TRBD2. The receptor comes from a man aged 35 to 55 with acute or convalescent COVID-19. CDR3 protein: CASSQRTSGIYNEQFF. The DNA of the CDR3 is TGTGCCAGCAGCCAAAGGACTAGCGGGATCTACAATGAGCAGTTCTTC.